The source of this T cell receptor (beta chain) is a study of cytomegalovirus exposure and HLA in healthy donors. As for this clone: Antigen unknown.

The study ran its PCR with 60 Vbeta and 13 Jbeta primers. Original processing notes: Approximately 78 million unique TCR beta chains, roughly 11 million of them shared, were counted by a later analysis. Clones were sequenced by immunoSEQ multiplex PCR, and TCRdb holds only the in-frame ones, with some missing. That table supplies the V and J calls and clone size; D and trimming were determined from the DNA. The sample holds about 180,000 clones, around 82% seen once. Findings and limits, study-wide: Highest at DRB1 and lowest at HLA-C, TCR association rates differed among HLA loci in a later analysis.

CDR1 is KGHSH and CDR2 is LQKENI in the germline V gene. The CDR3 has 16 residues. Trimming took 5 bases from V and 9 from J; bases not matched to a gene: 11. J is TRBJ1-6 and V is TRBV18, with TRBD1 matching 9 bases. The clonotype was recovered from a man between 60 and 75 years old in good health and CMV-seronegative. The sequenced sample was PBMCs. The CDR3 here is CASSATPGQGFSPLHF. The CDR3 DNA follows: TGTGCCAGCTCAGCAACACCGGGACAGGGTTTTTCACCCCTCCACTTT.